The clone carrying this T cell receptor beta chain occurred many times. Its antigen is unidentified. The CDR3 end lies 3 residues beyond the end of the read and is filled in from the germline J gene. There are 18 residues in the CDR3. Germline assignment: CDR1 SGHTA and CDR2 FQGTGA. With V trimmed by 5 bases and J by 1 base, 4 bases remained unmatched. TCRdb's copy holds only in-frame clones and misses some; the assay was immunoSEQ multiplex PCR. Observed are 42,000 or so clones, no singletons, with the top ten taking more than 1.2%. Most patients and controls had Caucasian heritage. This entry belongs to a study of T cell clonality in common variable immunodeficiency. Study-wide results and limits: Fewer TCRbeta clones were shared among CVID subjects than controls. Patient heterogeneity in the CVID cohort limited correlations between repertoire features and clinical complications. Fewer deletions and N-nucleotide insertions were reportedly seen in common variable immunodeficiency TCR beta sequences.

The chain recombines TRBV7-3 with TRBJ2-2; 16 positions match TRBD2. This clonotype was sampled from a person between 18 and 70 years old in good health. Sequencing used peripheral blood mononuclear cells. CDR3 DNA, as far as it was read: TGTGCCAGCAGCCAGGGACTAGCGGGAGGGCTGAACACCGGGGAG. Amino acid sequence: CASSQGLAGGLNTGE. The complete CDR3 sequence is CASSQGLAGGLNTGELFF.